The 20 T cell receptor beta chains reported below all come from one sample, sequenced in a study of blood T cells in healthy people across ages (dated by TCRdb to about 2015). The protocol used for the library was 5' RACE. Instrument on record: Illumina HiSeq 2500. The second PCR ran for about 6 to 12 cycles and used a J-beta primer mix along with a sample-barcoded 5' primer. TCRdb itself trimmed the public reads at Q25 with fastp, ran MiXCR and retained productive beta chains. When rows share a CDR3 protein, they turn into one entry using the most common DNA and genes. This sample lists around 1,500,000 distinct CDR3 sequences; 28% were detected once. The top ten clonotypes cover roughly 8.2% of the sample. The specimen sequenced was blood. These receptors all come from a woman aged 30 to 39 in good health.

The DNA for the CDR3 is TGTGCCAGCAGTTACGTCCAGGGGAGATCCACAGATACGCAGTATTTT. Encoded protein: CASSYVQGRSTDTQYF. The genes are TRBV6-6 and TRBJ2-3, with D perhaps matching TRBD1 (6 bases). Trimming left V 2 bases short and J 2 bases short, with 14 bases between. The CDR3 extends over 16 amino acids. From germline, CDR1 is MNHNY and CDR2 SVGAGI (reference sequence).

This clonotype was counted only a few times. This rearrangement joins TRBV5-4 to TRBJ2-1; weak D call: TRBD2 (5 bases). Germline V CDR1 and CDR2: SGHNT, YYREEE (reference sequence). CDR3 length: 14 residues. V was trimmed by 4 bases and J by 4 bases, leaving 12 bases between them. Here the CDR3 DNA reads TGTGCCAGCAGCCCAGAGACGGGGTACAATGAGCAGTTCTTC. This translates into CASSPETGYNEQFF.

This clonotype was seen a handful of times. This chain uses TRBV12-3 or TRBV12-4 with TRBJ2-1; D uncertain. Trimming shortened V by 6 bases and J by 10 bases, and 10 bases separated the two germline ends. The CDR3 runs 11 residues. In DNA form, the CDR3 reads TGTGCCAGCAGCACACCGCGGGAGCAGTTCTTC. It encodes CASSTPREQFF.

This chain uses TRBV20-1 with TRBJ1-2; D unresolved. The CDR3 spans 13 residues. Trimming took off 3 bases at V and 8 bases at J, with 16 bases between the two ends. CDR1 and CDR2 (germline): DFQATT, SNEGSKA (reference sequence). CDR3 loop: CSASKVRSGGYTF. CDR3 bases: TGCAGTGCTAGTAAGGTCAGGTCGGGCGGCTACACCTTC.

The V gene is TRBV2, the J gene TRBJ1-6, with D possibly TRBD1 on 5 matching bases. Germline lookup yields CDR1 SNHLY and CDR2 FYNNEI. Deletions cut 2 bases from V and 5 bases from J, with 10 bases between. CDR3 size: 15 residues. CDR3 bases: TGTGCCAGCAGTGAACGGGCAGGGAATAATTCACCCCTCCACTTT. This sequence encodes CASSERAGNNSPLHF. Full variable domain (rest looked up from reference TRBV2 and TRBJ1-6): EPEVTQTPSHQVTQMGQEVILRCVPISNHLYFYWYRQILGQKVEFLVSFYNNEISEKSEIFDDQFSVERPDGSNFTLKIRSTKLEDSAMYFCASSERAGNNSPLHFGNGTRLTVT.

There are a few counts of this clonotype. One base away lies a much larger clone, so this may be a sequencing read error. Written as DNA, the CDR3 is TGTGCCGTCAGTGATTCGGACATCATAAAGCAGTTCTTC. Protein sequence: CAVSDSDIIKQFF. The chain couples TRBV10-3 to TRBJ2-1, with D perhaps matching TRBD1 (5 bases). The CDR3 is 13 residues long. Germline CDR1 and CDR2: ENHRY and SYGVKD.

The rearrangement links TRBV29-1 to TRBJ2-7; D remains ambiguous. Per germline, CDR1 SQVTM and CDR2 ANQGSEA. Trimming left V 4 bases short and J 0 bases short, with 10 bases between. The CDR3 is 13 amino acids. Here the CDR3 DNA reads TGCAGCGTTGTGAGCGACCGCTCCTACGAGCAGTACTTC. It is translated as CSVVSDRSYEQYF.

The chain couples TRBV12-3 or TRBV12-4 to TRBJ2-1; no clear D. V was clipped by 7 bases and J by 2 bases, with 9 bases between them. This CDR3 spans 13 amino acids. CDR3 sequence (DNA): TGTGCCAGCACAAGTAGTGCCTACAATGAGCAGTTCTTC. This gives the protein CASTSSAYNEQFF.

The chain employs TRBV10-3 and TRBJ2-5, with TRBD2 matching 12 bases. J gave up 5 bases and V 8 bases, and 9 bases lay outside the gene matches. Germline V gene data show CDR1 as ENHRY and CDR2 as SYGVKD. There are 15 residues in the CDR3. CDR3 DNA sequence: TGTGCCATCGGCCAAACTAGCGGGAGGTGGGAGACCCAGTACTTC. It encodes CAIGQTSGRWETQYF.

This clonotype has just a few counts. The chain recombines TRBV20-1 with TRBJ1-1, with 10 bases identical to TRBD1. V dropped 6 bases and J dropped 3; count of bases not matched to a gene: 7. Germline CDR1 is DFQATT and CDR2 is SNEGSKA (reference sequence). This CDR3 is built from 14 residues. As DNA, the CDR3 is TGCAGTGCCTCTCCGGGACAGGGGCACACTGAAGCTTTCTTT. Its protein product is CSASPGQGHTEAFF.

Concerning this clonotype itself: Sequence at one end of the junction differs from germline and may be a read error. The V gene is TRBV20-1, the J gene TRBJ2-6; D assignment may be TRBD1 or TRBD2 (6 bases each). Germline CDR1 and CDR2: DFQATT and SNEGSKA (reference sequence). This CDR3 contains 18 residues. The CDR3 loop is CSAGEGGTALSGANVLTF. The CDR3 DNA follows: TGCAGTGCTGGAGAAGGGGGGACTGCGCTCTCTGGGGCCAACGTCCTGACTTTC.

This clonotype showed up just a few times. CDR3 nucleotides: TGTGCCATAGCCCAGGCGCCCTCCGATGGCTACACCTTC. It codes for CAIAQAPSDGYTF. The chain combines TRBV10-3 with TRBJ1-2; D unresolved. Trimming cost V 9 bases and J 6 bases, with 17 bases left between them. Germline assignment: CDR1 ENHRY and CDR2 SYGVKD. CDR3 size: 13 residues.

CDR3 nucleotide sequence: TGTGCCATCCAGTCCGGGCGGGAGTATCTCGATGAGCAGTACTTC. It encodes CAIQSGREYLDEQYF. The V gene is TRBV10-3, the J gene TRBJ2-5; 7 bases line up with TRBD2. The CDR3 has 15 residues. Germline V CDR1 and CDR2: ENHRY, SYGVKD. V gave up 8 bases and J gave up 11 bases; unmatched junction bases: 20.

The chain has TRBV18 and TRBJ1-2, with D hard to call. V was shortened by 3 bases and J by 1 base, with 9 bases between the two germline ends. CDR3 length equals 14 residues. Germline CDR1 and CDR2: KGHSH and LQKENI. This CDR3 reads CASSPAARNYGYTF. In nucleotides, the CDR3 is TGTGCCAGCTCACCGGCGGCACGTAACTATGGCTACACCTTC.

The rearrangement uses TRBV27 and TRBJ2-1, with 9 nucleotides matching TRBD1. From germline, CDR1 is MNHEY and CDR2 SMNVEV (reference sequence). This CDR3 has 17 amino acids. With 5 bases clipped from V and 0 bases from J, the junction kept 8 bases outside the gene matches. The CDR3 here is CASSPLGQGNSYNEQFF. CDR3 in DNA: TGTGCCAGCAGTCCCCTGGGACAGGGAAACTCCTACAATGAGCAGTTCTTC.

As concerns this clonotype: Possible read error: a much larger clone is one base away. The genes are TRBV12-3 or TRBV12-4 and TRBJ1-2; 7 bases agree with TRBD1. The CDR3 has 13 amino acids. The trim removed 5 bases at V and 9 bases at J, leaving 9 bases unmatched. The DNA of the CDR3 is TGTGCCAGCAGTCTGACAGGGACTGACAGCTACACCTTC. Its protein is CASSLTGTDSYTF.

On this clonotype itself: With a much larger clone just one base away, this may be a read error. The chain combines TRBV28 with TRBJ1-6, with 7 bases that match TRBD1. CDR1 and CDR2 (germline): MDHEN, SYDVKM. There are 15 residues in the CDR3. CDR3 in amino acids: CATADAGGKNSSLHF. DNA of the CDR3: TGTGCCACAGCAGACGCAGGGGGTAAAAATTCATCCCTCCACTTT.

This clonotype has more than one count but fewer than ten. The chain is built from TRBV27 and TRBJ2-1; a weak D match, TRBD2 (6 bases). Germline CDR1 is MNHEY and CDR2 is SMNVEV (reference sequence). The CDR3 totals 14 residues. Trimming left V 4 bases short and J 8 bases short, with 15 bases between. This CDR3 reads CASSYRGLGHEQFF. As DNA, the CDR3 is TGTGCCAGCAGTTACCGGGGGTTAGGCCATGAGCAGTTCTTC.

This clonotype was seen ten or more times. The chain combines TRBV5-1 with TRBJ1-2; 8 bases are shared with TRBD1. The V gene end was trimmed by 4 bases and the J gene end by 4 bases; junction bases not matched to a gene: 9. Germline lookup yields CDR1 SGHRS and CDR2 YFSETQ. The CDR3 has 15 residues. In nucleotides, the CDR3 is TGCGCCAGCAGCCTGCCGGGACAGGAGCTCTATGGCTACACCTTC. The encoded protein is CASSLPGQELYGYTF.

This clonotype was counted only a few times. The chain uses TRBV14 and TRBJ2-5; possibly TRBD1 or TRBD2 for D (6 bases each). Germline V gene sequence: CDR1 SGHDN, CDR2 FVKESK. This CDR3 is built from 17 residues. V was pared by 3 bases and J by 3 bases, with 20 bases between. CDR3: CASSHYRGRTPEETQYF. DNA for the CDR3: TGTGCCAGCAGCCACTATCGGGGGCGGACCCCGGAAGAGACCCAGTACTTC. The full variable domain, with the rest looked up from reference TRBV14 and TRBJ2-5, is EAGVTQFPSHSVIEKGQTVTLRCDPISGHDNLYWYRRVMGKEIKFLLHFVKESKQDESGMPNNRFLAERTGGTYSTLKVQPAELEDSGVYFCASSHYRGRTPEETQYFGPGTRLLVL.